This TCR beta chain was recovered during a study of blood T cells in healthy people across ages. Alongside a J-beta primer mix, a sample-barcoded 5' primer served in a second PCR lasting roughly 6 to 11 cycles. One entry per CDR3 protein, called by TCRdb with MiXCR from the 5' RACE reads. The data show roughly 800,000 distinct CDR3 sequences, roughly 50% seen once. The CDR3 extends over 12 amino acids. The germline CDR1 and CDR2 sequences are SGDLS and YYNGEE. V lost 3 bases and J 8 bases, leaving 11 bases between the germline ends. Overall study findings and caveats: Per million T cells, the diversity of TCR beta decreased roughly linearly as age advanced.

Turning to this clonotype: As yet, its antigen is unknown.

Sequencing was performed on blood. The chain carries TRBV9 and TRBJ1-2, with D perhaps TRBD1 (6 bases). The sequence was collected from a young man in good health. CDR3 loop: CASSEPTGGYTF. The CDR3 DNA reads as TGTGCCAGCAGCGAACCCACAGGGGGCTACACCTTC.